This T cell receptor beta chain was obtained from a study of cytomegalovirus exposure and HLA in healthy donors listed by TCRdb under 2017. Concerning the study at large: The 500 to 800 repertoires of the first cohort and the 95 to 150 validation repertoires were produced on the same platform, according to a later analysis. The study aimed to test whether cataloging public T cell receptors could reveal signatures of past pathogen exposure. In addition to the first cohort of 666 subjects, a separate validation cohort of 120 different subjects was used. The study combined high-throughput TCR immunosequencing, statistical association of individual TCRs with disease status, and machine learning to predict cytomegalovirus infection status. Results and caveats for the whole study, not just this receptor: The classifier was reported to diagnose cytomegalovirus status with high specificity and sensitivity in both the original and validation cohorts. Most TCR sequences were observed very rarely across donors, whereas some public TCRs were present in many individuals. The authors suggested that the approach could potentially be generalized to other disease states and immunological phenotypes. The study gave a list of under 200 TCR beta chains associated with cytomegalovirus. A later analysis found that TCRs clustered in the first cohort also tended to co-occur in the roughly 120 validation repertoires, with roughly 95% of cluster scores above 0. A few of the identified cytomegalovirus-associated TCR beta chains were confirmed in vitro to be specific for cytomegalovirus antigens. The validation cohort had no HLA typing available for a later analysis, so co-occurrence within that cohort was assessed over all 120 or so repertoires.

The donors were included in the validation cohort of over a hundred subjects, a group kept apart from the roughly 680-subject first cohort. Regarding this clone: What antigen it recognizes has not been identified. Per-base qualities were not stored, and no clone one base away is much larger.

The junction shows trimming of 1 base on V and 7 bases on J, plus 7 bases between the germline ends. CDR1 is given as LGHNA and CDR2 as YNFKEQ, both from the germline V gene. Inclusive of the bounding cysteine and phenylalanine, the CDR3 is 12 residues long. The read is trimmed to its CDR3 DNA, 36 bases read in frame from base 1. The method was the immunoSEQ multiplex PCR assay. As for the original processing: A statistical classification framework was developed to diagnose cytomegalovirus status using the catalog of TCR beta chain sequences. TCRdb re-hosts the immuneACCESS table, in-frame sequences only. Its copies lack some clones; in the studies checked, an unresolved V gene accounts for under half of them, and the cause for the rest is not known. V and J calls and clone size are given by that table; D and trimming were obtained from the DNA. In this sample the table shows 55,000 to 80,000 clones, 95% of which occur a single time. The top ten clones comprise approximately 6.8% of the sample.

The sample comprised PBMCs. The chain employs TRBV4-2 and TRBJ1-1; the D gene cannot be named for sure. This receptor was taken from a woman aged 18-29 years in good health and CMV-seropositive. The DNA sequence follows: TGTGCCAGCAGCCAAGGAGGGTATGAAGCTTTCTTT. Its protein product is CASSQGGYEAFF.